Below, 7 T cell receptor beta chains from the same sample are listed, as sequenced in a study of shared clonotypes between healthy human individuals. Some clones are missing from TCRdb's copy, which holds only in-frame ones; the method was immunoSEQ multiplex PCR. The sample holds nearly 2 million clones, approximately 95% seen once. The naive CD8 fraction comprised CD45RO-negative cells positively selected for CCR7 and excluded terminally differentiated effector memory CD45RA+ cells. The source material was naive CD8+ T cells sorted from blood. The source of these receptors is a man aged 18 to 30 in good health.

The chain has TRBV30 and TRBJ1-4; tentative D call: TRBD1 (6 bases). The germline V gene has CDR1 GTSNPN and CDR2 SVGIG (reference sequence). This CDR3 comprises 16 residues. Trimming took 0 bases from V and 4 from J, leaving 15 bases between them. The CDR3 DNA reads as TGTGCCTGGAGTGTACGTTTGGGCAGGGGTAATGAAAAACTGTTTTTT. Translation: CAWSVRLGRGNEKLFF.

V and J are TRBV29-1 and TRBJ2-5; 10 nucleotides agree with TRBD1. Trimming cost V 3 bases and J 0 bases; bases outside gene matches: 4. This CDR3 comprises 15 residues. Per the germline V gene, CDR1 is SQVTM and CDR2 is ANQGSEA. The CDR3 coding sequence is TGCAGCGTTGAGACAGGGGGCGACCACCAAGAGACCCAGTACTTC. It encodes CSVETGGDHQETQYF.

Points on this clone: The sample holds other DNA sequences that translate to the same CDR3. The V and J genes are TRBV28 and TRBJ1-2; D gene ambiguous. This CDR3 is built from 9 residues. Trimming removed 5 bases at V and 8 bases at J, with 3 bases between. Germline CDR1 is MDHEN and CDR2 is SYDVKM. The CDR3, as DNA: TGTGCCAGCAGTCCGGGCTACACCTTC. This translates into CASSPGYTF.

As DNA, the CDR3 is TGTGCCAGCAGCTTGGGGGGTGCTATGAACACTGAAGCTTTCTTT. Encoded protein: CASSLGGAMNTEAFF. This chain links TRBV5-6 with TRBJ1-1; no clear D. Germline V gives CDR1 SGHDT, CDR2 YYEEEE. Deletions cut 0 bases from V and 0 bases from J, with 9 bases between. The CDR3 sequence is 15 residues long.

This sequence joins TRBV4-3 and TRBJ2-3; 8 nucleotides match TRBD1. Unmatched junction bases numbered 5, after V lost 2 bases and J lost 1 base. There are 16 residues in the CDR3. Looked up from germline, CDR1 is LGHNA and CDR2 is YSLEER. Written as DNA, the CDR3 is TGCGCCAGCAGCCAACTGACAGGGGTTGGCACAGATACGCAGTATTTT. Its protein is CASSQLTGVGTDTQYF.

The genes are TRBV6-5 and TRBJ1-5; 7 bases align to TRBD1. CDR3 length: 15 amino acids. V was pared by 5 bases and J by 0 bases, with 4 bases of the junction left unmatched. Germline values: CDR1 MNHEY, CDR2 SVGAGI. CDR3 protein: CASSPDRFSNQPQHF. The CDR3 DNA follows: TGTGCCAGCAGTCCGGACAGGTTTAGCAATCAGCCCCAGCATTTT.

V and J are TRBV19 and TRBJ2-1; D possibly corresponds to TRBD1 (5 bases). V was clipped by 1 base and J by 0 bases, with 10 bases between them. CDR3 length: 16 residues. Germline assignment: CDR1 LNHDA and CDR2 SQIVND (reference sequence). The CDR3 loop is CASSIASQGSYNEQFF. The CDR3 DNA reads TGTGCCAGTAGTATAGCATCCCAGGGCTCCTACAATGAGCAGTTCTTC.